A selection of T cell receptor beta chains follows, all from one sample in a study of CD8+ T cells in alopecia areata. The assay was immunoSEQ multiplex PCR, and TCRdb's table has in-frame clones only and misses some. The repertoire has roughly 130,000 clones, approximately 58% of them found once; the top ten carry roughly 4.5%. The input for sequencing was CD4+ T cells sorted from blood, taken at week 0. These receptors were collected from a human donor with alopecia areata. Both conserved end residues are part of each CDR3. Each record gives: clone size, V gene, J gene, D gene, CDR3 protein, CDR3 DNA. A D gene is named only where the DNA matches it firmly. Clone size is stated in some rows and not others, as once, few, many or a class when expanded.

size: -; V: TRBV14; J: TRBJ1-1; D: TRBD1; CDR3: CASSHPWTGAYEAFF; DNA: TGTGCCAGCAGCCATCCTTGGACAGGGGCCTATGAAGCTTTCTTT
size: -; V: TRBV28; J: TRBJ1-2; D: -; CDR3: CASSPGTYGYTF; DNA: TGTGCCAGCAGTCCTGGGACCTATGGCTACACCTTC
size: -; V: TRBV19; J: TRBJ2-1; D: -; CDR3: CASTLDGPVPNEQFF; DNA: TGTGCCAGTACTCTCGACGGTCCGGTCCCCAATGAGCAGTTCTTC
size: once; V: TRBV9; J: TRBJ1-3; D: -; CDR3: CASSVDGTPAYSGNTIYF; DNA: TGTGCCAGCAGCGTAGACGGGACGCCCGCTTACTCTGGAAACACCATATATTTT
size: few; V: TRBV4-1; J: TRBJ2-2; D: -; CDR3: CASSLDLTGELFF; DNA: TGCGCCAGCAGCCTGGACTTAACCGGGGAGCTGTTTTTT
size: -; V: TRBV13; J: TRBJ2-3; D: -; CDR3: CASSPRQTSSTDTQYF; DNA: TGTGCCAGCAGCCCACGCCAGACGAGTAGCACAGATACGCAGTATTTT
size: -; V: TRBV20-1; J: TRBJ1-2; D: -; CDR3: CSSQDYGYTF; DNA: TGCAGCTCCCAAGACTATGGCTACACCTTC
size: -; V: TRBV9; J: TRBJ2-6; D: -; CDR3: CASSVVAATGANVLTF; DNA: TGTGCCAGCAGCGTAGTGGCGGCTACTGGGGCCAACGTCCTGACTTTC
size: -; V: TRBV5-4; J: TRBJ1-2; D: -; CDR3: CASSSPSDKGGYGYTF; DNA: TGTGCCAGCAGCTCACCCTCTGACAAGGGCGGCTATGGCTACACCTTC
size: -; V: TRBV30; J: TRBJ1-1; D: -; CDR3: CAWSRQLNTEAFF; DNA: TGTGCCTGGAGTAGGCAGCTAAACACTGAAGCTTTCTTT
size: -; V: TRBV2; J: TRBJ2-7; D: -; CDR3: CASSAHAQTIYEQYF; DNA: TGTGCCAGCAGTGCACATGCCCAGACGATCTACGAGCAGTACTTC
size: -; V: TRBV6-1; J: TRBJ1-1; D: -; CDR3: CAIWDGGGTEAFF; DNA: TGTGCCATATGGGACGGAGGGGGCACTGAAGCTTTCTTT
size: -; V: TRBV6-5; J: TRBJ1-2; D: TRBD1; CDR3: CASSYSGTGQYGYTF; DNA: TGTGCCAGCAGTTACTCGGGGACAGGGCAATATGGCTACACCTTC
size: -; V: TRBV19; J: TRBJ1-1; D: -; CDR3: CASSALARSTEAFF; DNA: TGTGCCAGTAGTGCCTTAGCTAGGAGCACTGAAGCTTTCTTT